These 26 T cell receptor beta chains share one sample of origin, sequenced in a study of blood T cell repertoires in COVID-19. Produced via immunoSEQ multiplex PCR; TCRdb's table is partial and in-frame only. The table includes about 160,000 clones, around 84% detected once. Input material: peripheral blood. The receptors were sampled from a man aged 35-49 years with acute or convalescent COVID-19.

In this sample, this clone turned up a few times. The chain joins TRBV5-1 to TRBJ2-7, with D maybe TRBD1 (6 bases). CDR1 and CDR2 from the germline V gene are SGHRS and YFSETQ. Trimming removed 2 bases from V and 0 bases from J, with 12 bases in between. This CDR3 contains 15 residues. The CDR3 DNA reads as TGCGCCAGCAGCTTCGATACAGGGAGCTCCTACGAGCAGTACTTC. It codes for CASSFDTGSSYEQYF.

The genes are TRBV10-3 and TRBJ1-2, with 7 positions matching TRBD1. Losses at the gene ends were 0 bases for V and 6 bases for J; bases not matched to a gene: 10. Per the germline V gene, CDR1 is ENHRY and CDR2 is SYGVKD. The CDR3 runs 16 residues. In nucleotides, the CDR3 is TGTGCCATCAGTGAGTCGATAAAAGGACAGGAGGATGGCTACACCTTC. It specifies CAISESIKGQEDGYTF.

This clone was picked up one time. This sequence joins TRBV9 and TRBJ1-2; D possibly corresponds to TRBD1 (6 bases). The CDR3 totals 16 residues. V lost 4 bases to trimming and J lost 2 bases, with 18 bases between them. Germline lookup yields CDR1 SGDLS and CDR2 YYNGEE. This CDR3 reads CASSSGGGGTNYGYTF. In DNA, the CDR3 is TGTGCCAGCAGCTCGGGAGGAGGGGGGACCAACTATGGCTACACCTTC. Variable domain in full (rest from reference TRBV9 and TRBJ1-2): DSGVTQTPKHLITATGQRVTLRCSPRSGDLSVYWYQQSLDQGLQFLIQYYNGEERAKGNILERFSAQQFPDLHSELNLSSLELGDSALYFCASSSGGGGTNYGYTFGSGTRLTVV.

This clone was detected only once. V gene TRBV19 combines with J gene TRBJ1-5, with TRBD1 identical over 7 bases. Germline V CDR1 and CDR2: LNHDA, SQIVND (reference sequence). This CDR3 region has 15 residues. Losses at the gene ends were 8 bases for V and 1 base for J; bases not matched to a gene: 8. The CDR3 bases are TGTGCCAGTGGGGGGACAGTTCGGAGCAATCAGCCCCAGCATTTT. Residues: CASGGTVRSNQPQHF. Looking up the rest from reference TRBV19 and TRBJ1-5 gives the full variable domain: DGGITQSPKYLFRKEGQNVTLSCEQNLNHDAMYWYRQDPGQGLRLIYYSQIVNDFQKGDIAEGYSVSREKKESFPLTVTSAQKNPTAFYLCASGGTVRSNQPQHFGDGTRLSIL.

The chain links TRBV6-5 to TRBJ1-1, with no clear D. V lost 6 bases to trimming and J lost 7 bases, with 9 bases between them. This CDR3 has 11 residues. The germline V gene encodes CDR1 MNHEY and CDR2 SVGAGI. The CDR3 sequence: CASRRELEAFF. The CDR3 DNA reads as TGTGCCAGCAGGAGAGAACTTGAAGCTTTCTTT.

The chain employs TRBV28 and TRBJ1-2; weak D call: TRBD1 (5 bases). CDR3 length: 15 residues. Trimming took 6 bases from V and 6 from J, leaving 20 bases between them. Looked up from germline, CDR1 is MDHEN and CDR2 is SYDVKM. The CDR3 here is CASRPVQGLSHGYTF. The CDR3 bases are TGTGCCAGCAGGCCGGTTCAGGGTCTGTCCCATGGCTACACCTTC.

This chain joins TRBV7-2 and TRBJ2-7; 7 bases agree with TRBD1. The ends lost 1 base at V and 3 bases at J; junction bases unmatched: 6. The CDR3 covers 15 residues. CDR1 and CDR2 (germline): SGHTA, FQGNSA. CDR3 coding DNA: TGTGCCAGCAGCTTAGACAGGGGTAGTTTCTACGAGCAGTACTTC. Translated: CASSLDRGSFYEQYF. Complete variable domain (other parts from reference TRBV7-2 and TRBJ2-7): GAGVSQSPSNKVTEKGKDVELRCDPISGHTALYWYRQSLGQGLEFLIYFQGNSAPDKSGLPSDRFSAERTGGSVSTLTIQRTQQEDSAVYLCASSLDRGSFYEQYFGPGTRLTVT.

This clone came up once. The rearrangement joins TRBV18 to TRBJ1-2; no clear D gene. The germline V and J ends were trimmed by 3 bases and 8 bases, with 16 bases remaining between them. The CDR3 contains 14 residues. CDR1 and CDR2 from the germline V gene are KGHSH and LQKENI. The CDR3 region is CASSPASKPEGYTF. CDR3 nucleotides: TGTGCCAGCTCACCCGCGAGTAAACCTGAGGGCTACACCTTC.

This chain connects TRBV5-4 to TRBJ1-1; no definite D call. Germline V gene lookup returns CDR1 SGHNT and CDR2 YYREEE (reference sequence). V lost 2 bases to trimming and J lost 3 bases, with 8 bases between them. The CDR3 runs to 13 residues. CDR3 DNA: TGTGCCAGCAGCTTCGACCGGGACACTGAAGCTTTCTTT. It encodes CASSFDRDTEAFF.

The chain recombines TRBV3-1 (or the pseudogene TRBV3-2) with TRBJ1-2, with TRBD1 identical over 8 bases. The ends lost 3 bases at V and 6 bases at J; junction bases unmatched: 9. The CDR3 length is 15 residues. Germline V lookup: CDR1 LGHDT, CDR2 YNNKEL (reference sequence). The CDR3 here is CASSHTGTGLNGYTF. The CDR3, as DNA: TGTGCCAGCAGCCACACCGGGACAGGTTTAAATGGCTACACCTTC.

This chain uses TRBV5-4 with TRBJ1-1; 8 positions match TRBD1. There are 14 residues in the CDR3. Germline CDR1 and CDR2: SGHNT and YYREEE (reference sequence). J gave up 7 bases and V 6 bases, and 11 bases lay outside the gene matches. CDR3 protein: CASTTQGARGEAFF. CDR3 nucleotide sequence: TGTGCCAGCACTACCCAGGGGGCTCGGGGTGAAGCTTTCTTT.

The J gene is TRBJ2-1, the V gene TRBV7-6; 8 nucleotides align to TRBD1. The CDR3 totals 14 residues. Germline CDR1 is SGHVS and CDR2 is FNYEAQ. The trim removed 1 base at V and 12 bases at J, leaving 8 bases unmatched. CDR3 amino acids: CASSLETGVMWQFF. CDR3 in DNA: TGTGCCAGCAGCTTAGAGACAGGGGTTATGTGGCAGTTCTTC.

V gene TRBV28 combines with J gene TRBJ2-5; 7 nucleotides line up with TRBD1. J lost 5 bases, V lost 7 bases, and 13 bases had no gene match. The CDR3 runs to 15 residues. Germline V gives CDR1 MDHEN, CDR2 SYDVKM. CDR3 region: CASTDQTGMGETQYF. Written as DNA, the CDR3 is TGTGCCAGCACCGACCAGACAGGGATGGGGGAGACCCAGTACTTC.

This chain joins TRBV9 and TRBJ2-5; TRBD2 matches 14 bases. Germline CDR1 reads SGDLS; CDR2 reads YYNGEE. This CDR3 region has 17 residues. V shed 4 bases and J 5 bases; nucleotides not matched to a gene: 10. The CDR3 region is CASSPRLAGGPSETQYF. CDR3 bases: TGTGCCAGCAGCCCTCGACTAGCGGGGGGGCCTAGTGAGACCCAGTACTTC.

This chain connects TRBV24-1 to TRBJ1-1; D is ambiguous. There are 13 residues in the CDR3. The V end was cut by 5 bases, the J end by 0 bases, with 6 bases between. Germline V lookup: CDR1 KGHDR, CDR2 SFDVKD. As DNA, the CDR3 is TGTGCCACCAGTGGGGCTATGAACACTGAAGCTTTCTTT. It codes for CATSGAMNTEAFF.

The CDR3: CATSREGTSGEYEQYF. The CDR3 coding sequence is TGTGCCACCAGCAGAGAAGGGACTAGCGGGGAGTACGAGCAGTACTTC. V gene TRBV15 combines with J gene TRBJ2-7, with TRBD2 matching 13 bases. CDR3 length: 16 amino acids. With 0 bases clipped from V and 4 bases from J, the junction kept 3 bases outside the gene matches. The V gene's germline CDR1 is LNHNV and CDR2 YYDKDF (reference sequence).

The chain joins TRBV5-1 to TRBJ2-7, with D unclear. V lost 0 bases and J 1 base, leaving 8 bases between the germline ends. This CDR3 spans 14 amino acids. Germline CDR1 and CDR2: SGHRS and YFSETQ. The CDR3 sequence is CASSLEYGSYEQYF. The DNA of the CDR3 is TGCGCCAGCAGCTTGGAGTACGGTTCCTACGAGCAGTACTTC.

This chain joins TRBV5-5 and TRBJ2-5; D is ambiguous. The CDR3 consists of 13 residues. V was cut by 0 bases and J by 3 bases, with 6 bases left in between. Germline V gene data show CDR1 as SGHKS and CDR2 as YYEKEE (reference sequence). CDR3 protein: CASSLAAKETQYF. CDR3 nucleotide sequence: TGTGCCAGCAGCTTGGCCGCTAAAGAGACCCAGTACTTC.

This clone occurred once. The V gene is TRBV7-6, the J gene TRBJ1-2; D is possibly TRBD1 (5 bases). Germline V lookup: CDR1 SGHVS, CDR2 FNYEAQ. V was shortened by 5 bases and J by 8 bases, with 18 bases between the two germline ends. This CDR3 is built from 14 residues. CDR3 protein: CASSPGGAAYGYTF. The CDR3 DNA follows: TGTGCCAGCAGCCCGGGAGGGGCGGCATACGGCTACACCTTC.

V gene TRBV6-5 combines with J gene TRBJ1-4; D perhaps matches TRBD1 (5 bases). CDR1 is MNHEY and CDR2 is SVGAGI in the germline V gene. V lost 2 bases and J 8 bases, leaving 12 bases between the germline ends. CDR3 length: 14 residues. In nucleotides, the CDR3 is TGTGCCAGCAGTTACGGGGAGGGGAACGAAAAACTGTTTTTT. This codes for CASSYGEGNEKLFF.

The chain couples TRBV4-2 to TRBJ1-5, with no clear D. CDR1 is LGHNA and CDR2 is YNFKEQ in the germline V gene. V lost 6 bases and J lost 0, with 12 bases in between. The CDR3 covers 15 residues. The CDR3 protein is CASSDISNSNQPQHF. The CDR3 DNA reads TGTGCCAGCAGTGACATATCTAATAGCAATCAGCCCCAGCATTTT.

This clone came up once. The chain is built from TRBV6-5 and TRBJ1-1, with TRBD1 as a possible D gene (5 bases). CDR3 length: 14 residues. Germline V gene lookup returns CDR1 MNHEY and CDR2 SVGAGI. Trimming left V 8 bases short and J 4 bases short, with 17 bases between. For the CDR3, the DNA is TGTGCCAGCTCTCTGGGGGGACCGAGCACTGAAGCTTTCTTT. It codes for CASSLGGPSTEAFF.

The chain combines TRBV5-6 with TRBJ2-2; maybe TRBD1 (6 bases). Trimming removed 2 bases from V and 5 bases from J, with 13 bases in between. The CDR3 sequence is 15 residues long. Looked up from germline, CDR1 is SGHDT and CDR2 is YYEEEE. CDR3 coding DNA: TGTGCCAGCAGCTTTTTGGGGGCGAGGACCGGGGAGCTGTTTTTT. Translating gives CASSFLGARTGELFF.

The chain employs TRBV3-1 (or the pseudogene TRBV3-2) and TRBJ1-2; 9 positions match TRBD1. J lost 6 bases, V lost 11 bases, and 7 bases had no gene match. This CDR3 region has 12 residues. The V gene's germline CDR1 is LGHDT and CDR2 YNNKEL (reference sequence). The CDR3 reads CACGDREDGYTF. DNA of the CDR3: TGTGCCTGTGGGGACAGGGAAGATGGCTACACCTTC.

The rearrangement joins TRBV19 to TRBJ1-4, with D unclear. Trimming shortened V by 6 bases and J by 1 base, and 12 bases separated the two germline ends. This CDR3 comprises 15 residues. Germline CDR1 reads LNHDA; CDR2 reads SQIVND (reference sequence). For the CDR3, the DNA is TGTGCCAGTAGCGTTGGAGGTCTAACTAATGAAAAACTGTTTTTT. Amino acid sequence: CASSVGGLTNEKLFF.

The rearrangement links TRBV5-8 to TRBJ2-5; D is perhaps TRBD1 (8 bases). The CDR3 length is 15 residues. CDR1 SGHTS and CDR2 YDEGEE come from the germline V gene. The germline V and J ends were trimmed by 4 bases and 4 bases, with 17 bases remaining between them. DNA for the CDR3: TGTGCCAGCAGCGGGGGGGACAGGCCCCTAGAGACCCAGTACTTC. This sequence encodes CASSGGDRPLETQYF. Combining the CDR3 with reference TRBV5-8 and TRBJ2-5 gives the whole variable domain EAGVTQSPTHLIKTRGQQATLRCSPISGHTSVYWYQQALGLGLQFLLWYDEGEERNRGNFPPRFSGRQFPNYSSELNVNALELEDSALYLCASSGGDRPLETQYFGPGTRLLVL.